This T cell receptor beta chain stems from a study of identical twins. Germline-derived CDR1 and CDR2 are SGHAT and FQNNGV. The CDR3 spans 15 residues. Trimming took off 5 bases at V and 0 bases at J, with 14 bases between the two ends. This clonotype has at least ten counts. No antigen is known for it. Each CDR3 protein is one row after TCRdb ran MiXCR on the 5' RACE reads. The table records about 690,000 distinct CDR3 sequences, roughly 6.2% of them present only once. General study results and limits: With beta out-of-frame sequences, excess sharing by twins was weaker. Conclusions relied on cross-sectional statistical analysis, not following the same donors. It was possible that invariant MAIT and iNKT cells partly confounded the zero-insertion analyses. The models gave estimates that fell short of the out-of-frame TCR alpha sharing seen in monozygotic twins.

The chain is built from TRBV11-2 and TRBJ2-7; D call uncertain. The TCR sequence derives from a man aged 18-30 years in good health. Specimen: naive T cells sorted from blood. The CDR3 here is CASSLSDFSSYEQYF. CDR3 nucleotide sequence: TGTGCCAGCAGCCTCTCAGACTTTTCCTCCTACGAGCAGTACTTC. The variable domain in full, completed from reference TRBV11-2 and TRBJ2-7, reads EAGVAQSPRYKIIEKRQSVAFWCNPISGHATLYWYQQILGQGPKLLIQFQNNGVVDDSQLPKDRFSAERLKGVDSTLKIQPAKLEDSAVYLCASSLSDFSSYEQYFGPGTRLTVT.